This T cell receptor (beta chain) was found in a study of shared clonotypes between healthy human individuals. TCRdb keeps only in-frame clones here, not all; method: immunoSEQ multiplex PCR. The sample records some 680,000 clones, 73% being singletons. At least ten counts were recorded for this clone. Trimming at V came to 2 bases and at J to 2 bases, leaving 12 bases not matched to a gene. The germline gives CDR1 LNHDA, CDR2 SQIVND (reference sequence). CDR3 length equals 18 residues. The source is a woman aged 25 to 39 in good health. The source material was memory CD4+ T cells sorted from blood. Noted subset: CD45RA-negative fraction. The rearrangement joins TRBV19 to TRBJ2-5, with TRBD2 identical over 9 bases. The CDR3 spells CASSIYLSGAGGQETQYF. CDR3 DNA: TGTGCCAGTAGTATATACCTCTCCGGTGCGGGGGGGCAAGAGACCCAGTACTTC.